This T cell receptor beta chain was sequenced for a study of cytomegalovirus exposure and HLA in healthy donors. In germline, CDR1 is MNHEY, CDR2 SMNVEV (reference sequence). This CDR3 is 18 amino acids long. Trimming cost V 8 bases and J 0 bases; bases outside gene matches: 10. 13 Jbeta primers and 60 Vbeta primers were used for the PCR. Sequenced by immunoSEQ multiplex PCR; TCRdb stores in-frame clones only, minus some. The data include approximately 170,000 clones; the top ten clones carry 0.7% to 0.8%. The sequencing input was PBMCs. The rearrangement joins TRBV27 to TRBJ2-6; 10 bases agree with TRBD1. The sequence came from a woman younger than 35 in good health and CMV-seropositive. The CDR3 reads CASGVGTGAPSGANVLTF. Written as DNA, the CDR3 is TGTGCCAGCGGAGTAGGGACAGGGGCTCCCTCTGGGGCCAACGTCCTGACTTTC.